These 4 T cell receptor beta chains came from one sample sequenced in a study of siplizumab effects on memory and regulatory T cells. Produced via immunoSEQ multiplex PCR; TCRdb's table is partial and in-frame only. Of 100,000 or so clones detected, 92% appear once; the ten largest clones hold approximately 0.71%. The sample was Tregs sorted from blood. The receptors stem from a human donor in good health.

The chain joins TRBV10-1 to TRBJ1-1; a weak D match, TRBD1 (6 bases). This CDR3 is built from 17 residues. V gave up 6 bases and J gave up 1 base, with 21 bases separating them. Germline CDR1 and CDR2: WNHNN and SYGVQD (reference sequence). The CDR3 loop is CASSTENGQKSNTEAFF. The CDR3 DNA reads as TGCGCCAGCAGCACAGAGAACGGACAGAAATCGAACACTGAAGCTTTCTTT.

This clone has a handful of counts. The CDR3 DNA follows: TGTGCCAGCAGCTTACTGACAGGGGCGATCTCTGGGGCCAACGTCCTGACTTTC. It translates to CASSLLTGAISGANVLTF. The chain is built from TRBV7-9 and TRBJ2-6, with TRBD1 identical over 8 bases. V was clipped by 2 bases and J by 0 bases; unmatched bases: 6. The CDR3 has 18 residues. Germline values: CDR1 SEHNR, CDR2 FQNEAQ (reference sequence).

CDR3 sequence reads: CASSSSGGVGQPQHF. CDR3 nucleotide sequence: TGCGCCAGCAGTTCCTCAGGGGGAGTAGGCCAGCCCCAGCATTTT. The chain couples TRBV10-2 to TRBJ1-5; 7 bases fit TRBD1. Trimming took 5 bases from V and 7 from J; bases not matched to a gene: 11. In germline, CDR1 is WSHSY, CDR2 SAAADI. The CDR3 is 15 residues long.

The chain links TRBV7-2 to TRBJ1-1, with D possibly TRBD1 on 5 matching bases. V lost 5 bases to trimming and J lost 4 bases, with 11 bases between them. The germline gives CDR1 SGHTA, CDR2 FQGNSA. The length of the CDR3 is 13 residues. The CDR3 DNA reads TGTGCCAGCAGCCCGTGGGGGGGCACTGAAGCTTTCTTT. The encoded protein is CASSPWGGTEAFF.